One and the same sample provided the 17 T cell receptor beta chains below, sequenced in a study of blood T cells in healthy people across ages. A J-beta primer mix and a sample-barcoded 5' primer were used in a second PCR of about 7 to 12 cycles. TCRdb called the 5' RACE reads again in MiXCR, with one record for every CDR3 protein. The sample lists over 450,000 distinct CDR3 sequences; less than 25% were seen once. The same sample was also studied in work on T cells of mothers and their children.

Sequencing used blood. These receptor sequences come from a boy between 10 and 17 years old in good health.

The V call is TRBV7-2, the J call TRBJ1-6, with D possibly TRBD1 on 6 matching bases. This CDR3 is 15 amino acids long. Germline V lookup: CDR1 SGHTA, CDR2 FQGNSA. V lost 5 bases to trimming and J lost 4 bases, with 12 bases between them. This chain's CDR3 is CASSPRTAYNSPLHF. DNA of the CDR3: TGTGCCAGCAGCCCACGGACAGCGTATAATTCACCCCTCCACTTT.

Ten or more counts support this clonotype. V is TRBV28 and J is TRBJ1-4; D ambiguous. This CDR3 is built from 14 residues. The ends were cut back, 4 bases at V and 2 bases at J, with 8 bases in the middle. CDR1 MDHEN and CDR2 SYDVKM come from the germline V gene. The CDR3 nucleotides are TGTGCCAGCAGTTCTCCGGGGACTAATGAAAAACTGTTTTTT. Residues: CASSSPGTNEKLFF.

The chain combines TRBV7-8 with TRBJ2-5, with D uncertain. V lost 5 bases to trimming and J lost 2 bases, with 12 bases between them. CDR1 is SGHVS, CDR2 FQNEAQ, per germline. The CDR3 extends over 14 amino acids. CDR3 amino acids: CASSSWVDQETQYF. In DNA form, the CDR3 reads TGTGCCAGCAGCAGTTGGGTAGATCAAGAGACCCAGTACTTC.

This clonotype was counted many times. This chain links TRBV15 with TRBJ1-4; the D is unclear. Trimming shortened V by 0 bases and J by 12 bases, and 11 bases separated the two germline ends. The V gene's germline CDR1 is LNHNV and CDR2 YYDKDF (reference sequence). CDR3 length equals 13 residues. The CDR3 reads CATSRERLSELFF. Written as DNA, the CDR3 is TGTGCCACCAGCAGAGAACGATTGAGTGAACTGTTTTTT.

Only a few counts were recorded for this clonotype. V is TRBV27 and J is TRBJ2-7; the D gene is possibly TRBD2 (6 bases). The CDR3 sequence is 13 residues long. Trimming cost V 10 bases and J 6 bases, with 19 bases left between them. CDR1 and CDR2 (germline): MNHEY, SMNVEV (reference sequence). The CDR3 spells CAIKTRDFGEQYF. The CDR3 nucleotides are TGTGCCATCAAGACCCGGGACTTCGGCGAGCAGTACTTC.

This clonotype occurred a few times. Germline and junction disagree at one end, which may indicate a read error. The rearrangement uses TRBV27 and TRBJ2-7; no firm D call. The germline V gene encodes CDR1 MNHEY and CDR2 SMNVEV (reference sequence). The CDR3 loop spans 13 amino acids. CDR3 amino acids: CASGLSWGGEQYF. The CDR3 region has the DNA TGTGCCAGCGGTTTATCTTGGGGTGGCGAGCAGTACTTC.

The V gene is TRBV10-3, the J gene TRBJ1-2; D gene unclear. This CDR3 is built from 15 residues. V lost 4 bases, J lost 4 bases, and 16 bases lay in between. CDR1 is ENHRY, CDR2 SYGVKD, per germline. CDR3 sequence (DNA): TGTGCCATCAGTGGGGAGGCTTTGGTTAGCTATGGCTACACCTTC. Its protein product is CAISGEALVSYGYTF.

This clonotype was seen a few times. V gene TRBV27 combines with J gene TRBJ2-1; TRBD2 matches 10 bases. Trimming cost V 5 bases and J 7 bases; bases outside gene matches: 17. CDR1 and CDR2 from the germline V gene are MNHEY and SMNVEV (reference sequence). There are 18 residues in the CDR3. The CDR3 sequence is CASSPLTRWLAGVNEQFF. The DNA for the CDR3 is TGTGCCAGCAGTCCTCTGACCCGCTGGCTAGCGGGAGTAAATGAGCAGTTCTTC.

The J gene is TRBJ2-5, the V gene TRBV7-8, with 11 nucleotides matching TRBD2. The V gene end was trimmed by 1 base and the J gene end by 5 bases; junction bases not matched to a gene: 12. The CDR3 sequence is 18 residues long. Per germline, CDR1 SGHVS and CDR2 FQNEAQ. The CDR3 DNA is TGTGCCAGCAGCTTAGGGCTAGCGGGGGGCCGGTCGACGGAGACCCAGTACTTC. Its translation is CASSLGLAGGRSTETQYF.

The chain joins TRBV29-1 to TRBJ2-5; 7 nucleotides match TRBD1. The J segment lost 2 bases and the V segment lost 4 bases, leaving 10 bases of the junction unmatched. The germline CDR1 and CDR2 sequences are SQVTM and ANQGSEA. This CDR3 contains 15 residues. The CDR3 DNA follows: TGCAGCGTTGTAAGGGGGCTTAGGAAACAAGAGACCCAGTACTTC. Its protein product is CSVVRGLRKQETQYF.

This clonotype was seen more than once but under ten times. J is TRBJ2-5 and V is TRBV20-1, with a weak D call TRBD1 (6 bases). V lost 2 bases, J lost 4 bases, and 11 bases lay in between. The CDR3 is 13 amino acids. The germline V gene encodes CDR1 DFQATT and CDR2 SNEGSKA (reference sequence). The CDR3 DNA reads TGCAGTGCTAGATTACAGGGTTCAGAGACCCAGTACTTC. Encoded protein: CSARLQGSETQYF.

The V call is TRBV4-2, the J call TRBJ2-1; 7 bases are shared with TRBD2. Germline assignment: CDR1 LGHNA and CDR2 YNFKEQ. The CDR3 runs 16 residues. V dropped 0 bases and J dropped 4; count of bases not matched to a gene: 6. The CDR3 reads CASSQEREYPYNEQFF. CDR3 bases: TGTGCCAGCAGCCAAGAGCGGGAGTATCCTTACAATGAGCAGTTCTTC.

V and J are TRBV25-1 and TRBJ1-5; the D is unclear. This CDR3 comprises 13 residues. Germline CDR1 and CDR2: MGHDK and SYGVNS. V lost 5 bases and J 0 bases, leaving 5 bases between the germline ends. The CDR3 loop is CASSFISNQPQHF. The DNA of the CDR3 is TGTGCCAGCAGTTTTATTAGCAATCAGCCCCAGCATTTT.

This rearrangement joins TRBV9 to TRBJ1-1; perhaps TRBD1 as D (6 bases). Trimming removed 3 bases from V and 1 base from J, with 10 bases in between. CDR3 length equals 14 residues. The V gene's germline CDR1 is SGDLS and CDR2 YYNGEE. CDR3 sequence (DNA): TGTGCCAGCAGCGCGACAGGACCGAACACTGAAGCTTTCTTT. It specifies CASSATGPNTEAFF.

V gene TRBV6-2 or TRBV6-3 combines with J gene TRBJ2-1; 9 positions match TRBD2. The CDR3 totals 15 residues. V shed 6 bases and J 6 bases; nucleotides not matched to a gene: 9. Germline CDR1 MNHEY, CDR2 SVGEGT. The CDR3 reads CASSTGTSNLNEQFF. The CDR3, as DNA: TGTGCCAGCAGCACCGGGACTAGCAATCTCAATGAGCAGTTCTTC.

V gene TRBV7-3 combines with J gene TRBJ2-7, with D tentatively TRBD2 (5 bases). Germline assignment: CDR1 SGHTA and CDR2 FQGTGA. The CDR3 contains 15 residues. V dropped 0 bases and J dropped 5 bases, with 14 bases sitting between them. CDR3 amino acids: CASSLTGRLGDEQYF. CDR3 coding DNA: TGTGCCAGCAGCTTAACGGGGAGACTCGGCGACGAGCAGTACTTC.

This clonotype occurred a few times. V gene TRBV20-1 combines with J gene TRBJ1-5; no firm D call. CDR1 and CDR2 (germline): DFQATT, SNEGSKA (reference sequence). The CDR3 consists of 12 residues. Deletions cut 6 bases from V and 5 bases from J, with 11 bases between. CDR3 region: CSAPSRYQPQHF. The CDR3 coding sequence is TGCAGTGCCCCGTCTCGTTATCAGCCCCAGCATTTT.